This TCR beta chain was identified during a study of shared clonotypes between healthy human individuals. General study findings and limits: Among donors, clonotype sharing was expected to be affected by sequencing depth.

Sequencing was performed with immunoSEQ multiplex PCR; in TCRdb, only in-frame clones are kept and a portion is missing. Here the sample spans millions of clones, roughly 95% being singletons. About this clone itself: Its antigen is still unknown.

Germline assignment: CDR1 SGHRS and CDR2 YFSETQ. With 5 bases clipped from V and 4 bases from J, the junction kept 5 bases outside the gene matches. The CDR3 is 13 amino acids. This clonotype was obtained from a man aged 18 to 30 in good health. Material for sequencing was naive CD4+ T cells sorted from blood. Subset indicated: CD45RA+ positively selected. The V gene is TRBV5-1, the J gene TRBJ1-1; 7 bases are a match to TRBD1. The CDR3, as DNA: TGCGCCAGCAGTCAGGGGGGCACCACTGAAGCTTTCTTT. It is translated as CASSQGGTTEAFF.